This T cell receptor (beta chain) was captured by sequencing in a study of shared clonotypes between healthy human individuals. TCRdb's table, derived via immunoSEQ multiplex PCR, lists solely in-frame clones and lacks some. The sample yields about 2 million clones, about 95% seen once. CD8 cells classed as naive were CD45RO-negative and positively selected for CCR7, excluding terminally differentiated effector memory CD45RA+ cells. Remarks on this clone: The sample holds other DNA sequences that translate to the same CDR3.

The clonotype comes from a man aged 18 to 30 in good health. Sequencing was carried out using naive CD8+ T cells sorted from blood.

CDR3 sequence: CASSPPGTYEQYF. The CDR3, as DNA: TGTGCCAGCAGCCCCCCGGGGACCTACGAGCAGTACTTC. The rearrangement joins TRBV9 to TRBJ2-7; D possibly corresponds to TRBD2 (5 bases). The CDR3 is 13 amino acids. The germline V gene has CDR1 SGDLS and CDR2 YYNGEE. V was cut by 4 bases and J by 2 bases, with 10 bases left in between.